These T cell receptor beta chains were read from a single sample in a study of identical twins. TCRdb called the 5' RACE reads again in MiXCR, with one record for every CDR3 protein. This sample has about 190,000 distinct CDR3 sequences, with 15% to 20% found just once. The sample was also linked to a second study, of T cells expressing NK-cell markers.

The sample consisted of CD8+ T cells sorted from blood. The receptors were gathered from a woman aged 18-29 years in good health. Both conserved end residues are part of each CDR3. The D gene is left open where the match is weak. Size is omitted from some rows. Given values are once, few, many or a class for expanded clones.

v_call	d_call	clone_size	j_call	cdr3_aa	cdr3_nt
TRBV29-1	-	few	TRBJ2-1	CSVDPGGNEQFF	TGCAGCGTTGACCCCGGTGGAAATGAGCAGTTCTTC
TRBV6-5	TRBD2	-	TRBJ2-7	CASSYTEGLGPYEQYF	TGTGCCAGCAGTTACACCGAAGGACTAGGACCCTACGAGCAGTACTTC
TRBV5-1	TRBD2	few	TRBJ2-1	CASRPGTSGGPPYNEQFF	TGCGCCAGCAGACCAGGGACTAGCGGGGGGCCGCCCTACAATGAGCAGTTCTTC
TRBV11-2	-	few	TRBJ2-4	CASSLVKGRKNIQYF	TGTGCCAGCAGCTTAGTTAAGGGGCGGAAAAACATTCAGTACTTC
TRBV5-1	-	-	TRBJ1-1	CASRVVEDTEAFF	TGCGCCAGCAGGGTCGTGGAGGACACTGAAGCTTTCTTT
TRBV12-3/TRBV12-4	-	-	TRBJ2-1	CASSLLGGPGNEQFF	TGTGCCAGCAGTCTATTAGGAGGGCCGGGTAATGAGCAGTTCTTC
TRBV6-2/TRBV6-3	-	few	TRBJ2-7	CASSYSGRDTFYEQYF	TGTGCCAGCAGTTACTCGGGGCGAGACACCTTCTACGAGCAGTACTTC
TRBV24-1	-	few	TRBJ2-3	CATSDLTTDTQYF	TGTGCCACCAGTGATCTTACCACAGATACGCAGTATTTT
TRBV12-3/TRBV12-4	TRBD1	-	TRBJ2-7	CASSLGGGSYGQYF	TGTGCCAGCAGTTTAGGAGGGGGCTCCTACGGGCAGTACTTC
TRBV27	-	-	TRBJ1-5	CASSLTAAGNQPQHF	TGTGCCAGCAGTTTAACGGCGGCAGGGAATCAGCCCCAGCATTTT
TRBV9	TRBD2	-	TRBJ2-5	CASSVDGDYQETQYF	TGTGCCAGCAGCGTAGACGGGGACTATCAAGAGACCCAGTACTTC
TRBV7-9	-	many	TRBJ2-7	CASSFGPGEQYF	TGTGCCAGCAGCTTCGGTCCCGGCGAGCAGTACTTC
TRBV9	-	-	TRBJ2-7	CASSGSTDPYEQYF	TGTGCCAGCAGCGGATCGACGGACCCATACGAGCAGTACTTC
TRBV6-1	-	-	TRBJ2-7	CASRPDTTYEQYF	TGTGCCAGCAGACCGGACACCACCTACGAGCAGTACTTC
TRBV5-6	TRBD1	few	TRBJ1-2	CASSPGQGWWIYGYTF	TGTGCCAGCAGCCCAGGACAGGGTTGGTGGATCTATGGCTACACCTTC
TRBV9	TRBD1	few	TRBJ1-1	CASSLQTGVLTEAFF	TGTGCCAGCAGCCTACAGACAGGGGTTTTGACTGAAGCTTTCTTT
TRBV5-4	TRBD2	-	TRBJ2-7	CAISPSGHYEQYF	TGTGCCATCAGCCCTAGCGGCCACTACGAGCAGTACTTC
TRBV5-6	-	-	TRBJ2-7	CASSLAHILTRSTYEQYF	TGTGCCAGCAGCTTAGCCCACATCTTGACACGATCTACCTACGAGCAGTACTTC
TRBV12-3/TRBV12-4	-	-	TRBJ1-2	CASSLGVGALGSGYTF	TGTGCCAGCAGTTTGGGGGTCGGGGCCCTAGGGAGTGGCTACACCTTC
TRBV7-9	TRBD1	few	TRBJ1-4	CASSSTGGVTEKLFF	TGTGCCAGCAGCTCGACAGGGGGCGTCACTGAAAAACTGTTTTTT
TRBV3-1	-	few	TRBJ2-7	CASSQDEITAYEQYF	TGTGCCAGCAGCCAAGATGAGATAACGGCCTACGAGCAGTACTTC
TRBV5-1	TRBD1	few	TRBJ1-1	CASSEPGTGNTEAFF	TGCGCCAGCAGCGAACCCGGGACAGGGAACACTGAAGCTTTCTTT
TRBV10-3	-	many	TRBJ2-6	CATHLKSSGANVLTF	TGTGCCACCCACCTGAAATCTTCTGGGGCCAACGTCCTGACTTTC
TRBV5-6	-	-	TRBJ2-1	CASSLWGDPYNEQFF	TGTGCCAGCAGCTTGTGGGGGGACCCCTACAATGAGCAGTTCTTC
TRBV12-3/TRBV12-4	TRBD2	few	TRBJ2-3	CASSLVPLTSSGNTQYF	TGTGCCAGCAGTTTAGTACCCTTGACTAGCTCTGGAAATACGCAGTATTTT
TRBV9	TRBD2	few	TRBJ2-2	CASSASGGITGELFF	TGTGCCAGCAGCGCTAGCGGGGGGATCACCGGGGAGCTGTTTTTT
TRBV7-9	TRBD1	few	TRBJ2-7	CASSPPGQGAYEQYF	TGTGCCAGCAGCCCACCCGGACAGGGGGCATACGAGCAGTACTTC
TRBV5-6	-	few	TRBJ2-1	CASSLSRINEQFF	TGTGCCAGCAGCTTGTCGCGTATCAATGAGCAGTTCTTC
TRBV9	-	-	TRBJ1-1	CASSVGWGSAEAFF	TGTGCCAGCAGCGTAGGGTGGGGCTCGGCTGAAGCTTTCTTT
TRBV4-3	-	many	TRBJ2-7	CASSQDLLGTYEQYF	TGCGCCAGCAGCCAAGACCTTCTTGGGACCTACGAGCAGTACTTC
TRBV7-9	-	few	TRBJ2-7	CASSPTFHEQYF	TGTGCCAGTTCTCCGACTTTCCACGAGCAGTACTTC
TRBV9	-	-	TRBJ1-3	CASSVAGSSGNTIYF	TGTGCCAGCAGCGTAGCAGGGAGCTCTGGAAACACCATATATTTT
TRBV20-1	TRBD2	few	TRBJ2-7	CSAHPLAGGAYEQYF	TGCAGTGCTCACCCCTTAGCGGGAGGGGCCTACGAGCAGTACTTC
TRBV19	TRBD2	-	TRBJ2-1	CASSSRESSYNEQFF	TGTGCCAGTAGCTCGCGGGAGTCTTCCTACAATGAGCAGTTCTTC
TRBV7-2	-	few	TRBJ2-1	CASSPSGPEQFF	TGTGCCAGCAGCCCGTCGGGGCCCGAGCAGTTCTTC
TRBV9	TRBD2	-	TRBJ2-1	CASTSGTSGYNEQFF	TGTGCCAGCACCTCCGGGACTAGCGGGTATAATGAGCAGTTCTTC
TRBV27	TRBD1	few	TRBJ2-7	CASSQGQSYEQYF	TGTGCCAGCAGCCAGGGACAGTCCTACGAGCAGTACTTC
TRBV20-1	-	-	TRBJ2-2	CSAPRYGELFF	TGCAGTGCCCCCCGGTACGGGGAGCTGTTTTTT
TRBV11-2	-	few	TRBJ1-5	CASSLVGGAGQPQHF	TGTGCCAGCAGCTTAGTGGGGGGGGCCGGCCAGCCCCAGCATTTT
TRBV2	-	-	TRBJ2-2	CASSAGLDTGELFF	TGTGCCAGCAGTGCAGGCTTAGACACCGGGGAGCTGTTTTTT
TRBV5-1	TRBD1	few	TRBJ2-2	CASHRPRGQSNTGELFF	TGCGCCAGCCACCGGCCCCGGGGACAGTCGAACACCGGGGAGCTGTTTTTT
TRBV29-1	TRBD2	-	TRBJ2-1	CSVTGTSNNEQFF	TGCAGCGTAACCGGGACTAGTAACAATGAGCAGTTCTTC